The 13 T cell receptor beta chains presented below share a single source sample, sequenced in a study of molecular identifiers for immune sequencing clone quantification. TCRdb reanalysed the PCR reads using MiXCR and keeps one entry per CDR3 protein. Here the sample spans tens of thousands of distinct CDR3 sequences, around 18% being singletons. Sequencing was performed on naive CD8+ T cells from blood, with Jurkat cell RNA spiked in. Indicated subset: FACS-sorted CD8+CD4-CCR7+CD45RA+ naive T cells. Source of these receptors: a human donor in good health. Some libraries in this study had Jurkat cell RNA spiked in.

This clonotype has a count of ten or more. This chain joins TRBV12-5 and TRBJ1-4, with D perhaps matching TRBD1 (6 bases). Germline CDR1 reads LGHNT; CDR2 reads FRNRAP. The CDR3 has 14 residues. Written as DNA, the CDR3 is TGTGTACCTCCTCCGGGACACGAGGAAGAAAAACTGTTTTTT. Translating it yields CVPPPGHEEEKLFF.

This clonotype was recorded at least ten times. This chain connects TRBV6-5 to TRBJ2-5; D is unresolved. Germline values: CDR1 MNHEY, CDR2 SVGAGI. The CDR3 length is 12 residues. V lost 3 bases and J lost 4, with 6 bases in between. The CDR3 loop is CASSYGSETQYF. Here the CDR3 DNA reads TGTGCCAGCAGTTATGGGTCAGAGACCCAGTACTTC.

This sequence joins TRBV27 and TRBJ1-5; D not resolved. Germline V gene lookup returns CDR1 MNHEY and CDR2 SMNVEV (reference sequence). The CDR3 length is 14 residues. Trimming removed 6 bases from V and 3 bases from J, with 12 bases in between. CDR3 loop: CASRLGGANQPQHF. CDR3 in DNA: TGTGCCAGCAGACTAGGTGGAGCCAATCAGCCCCAGCATTTT.

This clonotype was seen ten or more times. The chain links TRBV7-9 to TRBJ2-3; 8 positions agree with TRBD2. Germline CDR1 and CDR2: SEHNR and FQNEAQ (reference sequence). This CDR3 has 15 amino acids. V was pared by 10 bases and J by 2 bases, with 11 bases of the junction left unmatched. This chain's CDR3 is CATPAGTRLTDTQYF. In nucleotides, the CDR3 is TGTGCCACCCCAGCGGGGACTAGGCTCACAGATACGCAGTATTTT.

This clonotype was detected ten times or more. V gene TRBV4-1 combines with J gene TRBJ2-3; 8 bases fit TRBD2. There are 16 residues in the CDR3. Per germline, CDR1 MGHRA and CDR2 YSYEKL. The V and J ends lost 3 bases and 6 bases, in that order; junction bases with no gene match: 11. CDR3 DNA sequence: TGCGCCAGCAGCCAGGGTAGCGGGACCCACACGGATACGCAGTATTTT. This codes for CASSQGSGTHTDTQYF.

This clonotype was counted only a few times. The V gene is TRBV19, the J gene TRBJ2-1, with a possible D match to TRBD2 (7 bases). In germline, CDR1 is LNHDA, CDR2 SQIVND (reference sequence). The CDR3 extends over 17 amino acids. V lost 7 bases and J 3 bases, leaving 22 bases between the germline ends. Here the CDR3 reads CASTPVAEGGLYNEQFF. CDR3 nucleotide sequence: TGTGCCAGTACCCCCGTCGCGGAGGGGGGGCTCTACAATGAGCAGTTCTTC.

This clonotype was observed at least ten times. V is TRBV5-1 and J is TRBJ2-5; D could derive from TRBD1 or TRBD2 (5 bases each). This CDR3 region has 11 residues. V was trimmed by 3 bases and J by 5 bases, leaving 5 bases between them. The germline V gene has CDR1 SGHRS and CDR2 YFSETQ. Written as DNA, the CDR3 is TGCGCCAGCAGCTGGGGGGAGACCCAGTACTTC. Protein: CASSWGETQYF.

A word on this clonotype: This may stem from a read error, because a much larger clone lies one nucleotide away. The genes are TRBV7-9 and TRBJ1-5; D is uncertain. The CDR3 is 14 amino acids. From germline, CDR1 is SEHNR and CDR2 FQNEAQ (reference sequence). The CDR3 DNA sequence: TGTGTCAGCAGCTTAAGTCGGGGAAATCAGCCCCAGCATTTT. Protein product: CVSSLSRGNQPQHF. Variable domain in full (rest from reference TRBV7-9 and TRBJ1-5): DTGVSQNPRHKITKRGQNVTFRCDPISEHNRLYWYRQTLGQGPEFLTYFQNEAQLEKSRLLSDRFSAERPKGSFSTLEIQRTEQGDSAMYLCVSSLSRGNQPQHFGDGTRLSIL.

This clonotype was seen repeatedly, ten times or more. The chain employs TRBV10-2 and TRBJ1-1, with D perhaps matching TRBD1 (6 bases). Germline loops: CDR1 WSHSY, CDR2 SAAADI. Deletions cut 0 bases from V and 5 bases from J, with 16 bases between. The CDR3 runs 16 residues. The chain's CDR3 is CASSESWGQVRTEAFF. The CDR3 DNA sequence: TGCGCCAGCAGTGAGTCGTGGGGGCAAGTTCGAACTGAAGCTTTCTTT.

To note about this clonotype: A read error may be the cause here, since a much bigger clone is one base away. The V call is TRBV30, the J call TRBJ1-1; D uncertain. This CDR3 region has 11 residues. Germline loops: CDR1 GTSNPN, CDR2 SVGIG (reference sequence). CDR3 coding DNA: TGTGCCTGGATCGTGAACACTGGAGCTTTCTTT. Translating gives CAWIVNTGAFF.

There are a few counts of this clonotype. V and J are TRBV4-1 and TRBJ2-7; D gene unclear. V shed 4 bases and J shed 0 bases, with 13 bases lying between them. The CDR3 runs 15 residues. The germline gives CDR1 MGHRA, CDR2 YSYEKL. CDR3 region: CASSPTGVSSYEQYF. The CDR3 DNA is TGCGCCAGCAGCCCTACTGGGGTGAGCTCCTACGAGCAGTACTTC.

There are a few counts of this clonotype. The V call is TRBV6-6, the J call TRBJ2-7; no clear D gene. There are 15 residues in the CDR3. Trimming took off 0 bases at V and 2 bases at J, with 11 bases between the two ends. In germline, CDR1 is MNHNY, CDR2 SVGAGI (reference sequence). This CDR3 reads CASSYSGSYTYEQYF. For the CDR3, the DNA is TGTGCCAGCAGTTACTCAGGCAGTTATACCTACGAGCAGTACTTC.

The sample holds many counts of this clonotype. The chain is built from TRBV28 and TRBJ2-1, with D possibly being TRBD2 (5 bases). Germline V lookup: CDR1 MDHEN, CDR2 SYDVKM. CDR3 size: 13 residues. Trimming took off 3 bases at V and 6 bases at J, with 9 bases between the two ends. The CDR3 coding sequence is TGTGCCAGCAGTTTTTCCGGGGTCAATGAGCAGTTCTTC. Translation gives CASSFSGVNEQFF.